This T cell receptor beta chain was observed in a study of identical twins. This clonotype was counted a few times. TCRdb passed the 5' RACE reads through MiXCR, listing each CDR3 protein once. The repertoire holds 600,000 to 850,000 distinct CDR3 sequences, with 15% to 20% as singletons. V gave up 4 bases and J gave up 3 bases, with 11 bases separating them. CDR3 length: 13 amino acids. Germline V gene lookup returns CDR1 SGHRS and CDR2 YFSETQ. Separately, the same data were catalogued under a study of T cells expressing NK-cell markers. Per that paper: Each TCR beta repertoire originated in sorted T cells that were CD3+CD56+NKG2C+, CD3+CD56+NKG2C- or CD3+CD56-NKG2C+. The authors sequenced eight donors, of whom seven were HCMV-seropositive and one was seronegative. There were several donors in whom these clonotypes also led the CD3+CD56-NKG2C+ fraction. Specificity for HCMV among expanded NKG2C+ T cell clones was not established.

The TCR sequence derives from a woman under 30 in good health. The specimen sequenced was PBMCs. This rearrangement joins TRBV5-1 to TRBJ2-7, with D hard to call. The CDR3 loop is CASSPLAHYEQYF. DNA for the CDR3: TGCGCCAGCAGCCCTCTCGCCCACTACGAGCAGTACTTC.